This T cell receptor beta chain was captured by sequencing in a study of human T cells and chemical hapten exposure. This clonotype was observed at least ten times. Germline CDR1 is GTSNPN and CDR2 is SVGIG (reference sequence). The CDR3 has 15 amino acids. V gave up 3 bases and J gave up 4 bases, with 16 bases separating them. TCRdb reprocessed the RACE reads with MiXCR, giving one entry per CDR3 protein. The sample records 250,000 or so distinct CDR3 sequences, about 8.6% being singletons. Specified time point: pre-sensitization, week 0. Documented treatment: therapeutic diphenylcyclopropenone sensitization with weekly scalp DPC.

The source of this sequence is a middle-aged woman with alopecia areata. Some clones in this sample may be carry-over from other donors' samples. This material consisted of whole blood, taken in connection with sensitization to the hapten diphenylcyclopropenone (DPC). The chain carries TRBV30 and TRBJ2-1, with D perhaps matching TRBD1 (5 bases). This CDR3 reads CAWRPGLVGYNEQFF. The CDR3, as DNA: TGTGCCTGGAGGCCAGGGTTAGTAGGGTACAATGAGCAGTTCTTC.